This note documents a single T cell receptor (beta chain) sequence. The protocol was immunoSEQ multiplex PCR, while the TCRdb copy is restricted to in-frame clones and leaves out a portion. The sample records 75,000 to 100,000 clones, about four fifths being singletons. The data were taken from a study of OX40 agonist ivuxolimab in advanced cancers. This CDR3 spans 13 amino acids. Germline V CDR1 and CDR2: SGHVS, FNYEAQ. The trim removed 5 bases at V and 4 bases at J, leaving 2 bases unmatched. The source is an adult with an advanced solid tumor such as melanoma, head and neck, liver or kidney cancer. Sequencing was performed on CD4+ or CD8+ T cells sorted from blood, taken in a trial of the OX40 agonist ivuxolimab. The chain is built from TRBV7-6 and TRBJ2-1; 7 bases fit TRBD2. This CDR3 reads CASSQGLYNEQFF. DNA of the CDR3: TGTGCCAGCAGCCAGGGACTATACAATGAGCAGTTCTTC.